In its sample, the clone carrying this T cell receptor beta chain was seen once. The sample originates from a study of T cells in localized non-small cell lung cancer. Here immunoSEQ multiplex PCR was the method, and the copy in TCRdb shows in-frame clones only, minus some. The data show tens of thousands of clones, about nine tenths seen once. CDR1 is GTSNPN, CDR2 SVGIG, per germline (reference sequence). The V gene end was trimmed by 0 bases and the J gene end by 6 bases; junction bases not matched to a gene: 2. CDR3 length: 13 residues. Source: peripheral blood mononuclear cells, taken before any cancer treatment. The TCR originated in a male donor at least 60 years old with stage II lung adenocarcinoma. The chain combines TRBV30 with TRBJ1-5, with 7 bases identical to TRBD1. Here the CDR3 reads CAWSVGDSQPQHF. The DNA of the CDR3 is TGTGCCTGGAGTGTAGGGGACAGTCAGCCCCAGCATTTT.